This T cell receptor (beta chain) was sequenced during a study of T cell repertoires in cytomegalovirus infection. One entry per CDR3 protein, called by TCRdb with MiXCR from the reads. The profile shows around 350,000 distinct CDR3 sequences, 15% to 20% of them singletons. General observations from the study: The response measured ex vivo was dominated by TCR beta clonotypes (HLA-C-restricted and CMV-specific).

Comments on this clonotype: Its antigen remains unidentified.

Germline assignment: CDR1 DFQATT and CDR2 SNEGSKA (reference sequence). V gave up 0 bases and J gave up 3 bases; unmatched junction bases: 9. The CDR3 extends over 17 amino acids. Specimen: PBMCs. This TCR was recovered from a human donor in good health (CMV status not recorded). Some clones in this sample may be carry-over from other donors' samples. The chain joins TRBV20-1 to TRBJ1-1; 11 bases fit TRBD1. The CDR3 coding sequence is TGCAGTGCTAGAGATCTGTTTTGGGGACAGGGGGACACTGAAGCTTTCTTT. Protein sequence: CSARDLFWGQGDTEAFF.